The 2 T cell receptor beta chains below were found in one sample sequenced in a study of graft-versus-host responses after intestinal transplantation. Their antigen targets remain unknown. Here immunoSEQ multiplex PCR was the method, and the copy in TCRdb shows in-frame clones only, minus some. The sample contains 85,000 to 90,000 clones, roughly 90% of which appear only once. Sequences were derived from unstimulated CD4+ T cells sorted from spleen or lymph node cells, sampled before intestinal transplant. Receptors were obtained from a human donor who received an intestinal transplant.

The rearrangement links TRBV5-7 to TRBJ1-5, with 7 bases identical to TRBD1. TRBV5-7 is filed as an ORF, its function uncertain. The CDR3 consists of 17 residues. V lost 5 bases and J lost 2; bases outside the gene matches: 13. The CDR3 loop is CASRAKKGQGGNQPQHF. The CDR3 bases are TGTGCCAGCAGGGCGAAGAAGGGCCAGGGGGGCAATCAGCCCCAGCATTTT.

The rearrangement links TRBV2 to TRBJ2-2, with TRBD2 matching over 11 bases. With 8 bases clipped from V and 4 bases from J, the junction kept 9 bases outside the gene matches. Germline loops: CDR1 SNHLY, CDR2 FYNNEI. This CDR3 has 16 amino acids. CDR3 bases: TGTGCCAGCGCGGTAGCGGGGGGGCGGAGCACCGGGGAGCTGTTTTTT. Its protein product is CASAVAGGRSTGELFF. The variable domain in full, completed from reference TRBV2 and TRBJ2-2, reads EPEVTQTPSHQVTQMGQEVILRCVPISNHLYFYWYRQILGQKVEFLVSFYNNEISEKSEIFDDQFSVERPDGSNFTLKIRSTKLEDSAMYFCASAVAGGRSTGELFFGEGSRLTVL.